This T cell receptor beta chain was obtained from a study of post-analysis software for immune sequencing data. Findings of the study overall: There were five TRBV segments more frequent in patients than controls, and TRBV5-6, TRBV5-1 and TRBV20-1 were among them.

Each TCR beta cDNA library carried unique molecular identifiers. Each batch of roughly 0.9 to 11 million T cells produced 400,000 to 650,000 cDNA molecules. In TCRdb, the PCR reads were re-called with MiXCR into one record per CDR3 protein. The table has around 710,000 distinct CDR3 sequences, under 60% seen once. A remark on this clonotype: The antigen is unknown.

Germline loops: CDR1 LGHNA, CDR2 YNFKEQ. Trimming cost V 0 bases and J 6 bases, with 14 bases left between them. The CDR3 consists of 15 residues. This receptor was taken from a girl between 5 and 17 years old with multiple sclerosis. Input material: blood. The rearrangement links TRBV4-2 to TRBJ1-2; D perhaps matches TRBD1 (6 bases). The DNA of the CDR3 is TGTGCCAGCAGCCAAGATTTCGGGGGCGAGGATGGCTACACCTTC. Protein sequence: CASSQDFGGEDGYTF.